These 5 T cell receptor beta chains came from one sample sequenced in a study of identical twins. TCRdb ran MiXCR on the 5' RACE reads and lists one entry per CDR3 protein. The table lists around 670,000 distinct CDR3 sequences, 6.1% of them singletons. The sequenced sample consisted of naive T cells sorted from blood. These TCRs come from a man younger than 35 in good health.

The gene calls are TRBV4-1 and TRBJ2-7; 10 bases are shared with TRBD2. This CDR3 is built from 15 residues. Germline CDR1 is MGHRA and CDR2 is YSYEKL. V dropped 4 bases and J dropped 0; count of bases not matched to a gene: 3. CDR3: CASSLASGSSYEQYV. In DNA form, the CDR3 reads TGCGCCAGCAGCCTTGCTAGCGGGAGCTCCTACGAGCAGTACGTC.

This chain connects TRBV18 to TRBJ2-7; the D gene is possibly TRBD2 (6 bases). The CDR3 is 13 residues long. V was pared by 6 bases and J by 6 bases, with 15 bases between. Germline V CDR1 and CDR2: KGHSH, LQKENI. For the CDR3, the DNA is TGTGCCAGCTCCCCGTCAACGGGAGCCGAGCAGTACGTC. It translates to CASSPSTGAEQYV.

The V call is TRBV11-2, the J call TRBJ2-4; maybe TRBD1 (5 bases). V was cut by 5 bases and J by 11 bases, with 31 bases left in between. The CDR3 totals 18 residues. Germline V gives CDR1 SGHAT, CDR2 FQNNGV. The CDR3 reads CASSRAFETASTFRFQYF. The CDR3 nucleotides are TGTGCCAGCAGCCGCGCGTTCGAGACAGCATCCACATTTAGGTTTCAGTACTTC.

This clonotype was seen many times. The chain is built from TRBV7-8 and TRBJ2-1, with 8 nucleotides matching TRBD1. Looked up from germline, CDR1 is SGHVS and CDR2 is FQNEAQ. The J segment lost 7 bases and the V segment lost 5 bases, leaving 7 bases of the junction unmatched. The CDR3 contains 14 residues. CDR3 DNA: TGTGCCAGCAGCCTCAGGGGGCTAAGGAATGAGCAGTTCTTC. As protein: CASSLRGLRNEQFF.

This clonotype was seen a handful of times. The chain has TRBV5-1 and TRBJ2-1, with 10 bases identical to TRBD2. V shed 0 bases and J 8 bases; nucleotides not matched to a gene: 8. The CDR3 spans 16 residues. Germline V gives CDR1 SGHRS, CDR2 YFSETQ. CDR3 nucleotide sequence: TGCGCCAGCAGCTTGGCCCCTAGCGGGAGACCCGATGAGCAGTTCTTC. Protein: CASSLAPSGRPDEQFF.